Below, 30 T cell receptor beta chains from the same sample are listed, as sequenced in a study of vaccination and CD4 T cells after COVID-19 (dated by TCRdb to between 2022 and 2023). These receptors lack a known antigen. The library was obtained by PCR. The sample was run on an Illumina iSeq 100. At the Johns Hopkins FTIC core, DNA from the cultured CD4+ T cells underwent TCR sequencing with the Oncomine TCR Beta short-read assay. TCRdb ran its own pipeline on the public reads, namely fastp trimming at Q25 and MiXCR clone calling, and kept in-frame beta chains. A single entry per CDR3 protein holds the most common genes and DNA from its merged rows. This sample holds 11,000 to 15,000 distinct CDR3 sequences; 40% were observed only once. In total, the top ten clones hold over 9.5% of the sample. The treatment or condition label, read with the paper, signifies: approximately nine-day PBMC culture with coronavirus spike peptide pools or control peptides (ViraFEST assay).

Sequencing input: CD4+ T cells from blood, cultured in vitro. Source of these receptors: a human donor who had recovered from COVID-19.

The chain's CDR3 is CASSQGGAPTIQAFF. DNA of the CDR3: TGTGCCAGCAGCCAAGGGGGGGCACCAACTATTCAAGCTTTCTTT. This chain uses TRBV14 with TRBJ1-1; tentatively, D is TRBD1 (6 bases). This CDR3 is built from 15 residues. Looked up from germline, CDR1 is SGHDN and CDR2 is FVKESK. The V end lost 1 base, the J end lost 9 bases, and 18 bases lay between the germline ends.

The gene calls are TRBV7-9 and TRBJ2-3; no clear D gene. Germline lookup yields CDR1 SEHNR and CDR2 FQNEAQ (reference sequence). CDR3 length: 15 amino acids. V lost 2 bases to trimming and J lost 0 bases, with 9 bases between them. The CDR3 nucleotides read TGTGCCAGCAGCTTAAGTTTGACTAGCACAGATACGCAGTATTTT. Its translation is CASSLSLTSTDTQYF. The full variable domain, completed using reference TRBV7-9 and TRBJ2-3, is DTGVSQNPRHKITKRGQNVTFRCDPISEHNRLYWYRQTLGQGPEFLTYFQNEAQLEKSRLLSDRFSAERPKGSFSTLEIQRTEQGDSAMYLCASSLSLTSTDTQYFGPGTRLTVL.

The rearrangement joins TRBV28 to TRBJ1-6; the D gene is possibly TRBD1 (5 bases). This CDR3 region has 14 residues. Per the germline V gene, CDR1 is MDHEN and CDR2 is SYDVKM. Trimming pared 3 bases from V and 7 bases from J, leaving 10 bases between. CDR3 residues: CASSFLAGNSPLHF. Here the CDR3 DNA reads TGTGCCAGCAGTTTTCTGGCAGGGAATTCACCCCTCCACTTT. The entire variable domain, with the rest obtained from reference TRBV28 and TRBJ1-6, is as follows: DVKVTQSSRYLVKRTGEKVFLECVQDMDHENMFWYRQDPGLGLRLIYFSYDVKMKEKGDIPEGYSVSREKKERFSLILESASTNQTSMYLCASSFLAGNSPLHFGNGTRLTVT.

This clonotype was observed a few times. The rearrangement uses TRBV7-3 and TRBJ1-2; 11 bases line up with TRBD1. This CDR3 is 15 amino acids long. The germline CDR1 and CDR2 sequences are SGHTA and FQGTGA. The ends lost 6 bases at V and 5 bases at J; junction bases unmatched: 8. This chain's CDR3 is CASRPYRDRGYGYTF. Written as DNA, the CDR3 is TGTGCCAGCAGACCTTACCGGGACAGGGGGTATGGCTACACCTTC. The full variable domain, rest sourced from reference TRBV7-3 and TRBJ1-2, is GAGVSQTPSNKVTEKGKYVELRCDPISGHTALYWYRQSLGQGPEFLIYFQGTGAADDSGLPNDRFFAVRPEGSVSTLKIQRTERGDSAVYLCASRPYRDRGYGYTFGSGTRLTVV.

The rearrangement links TRBV28 to TRBJ1-1; D gene uncertain. The CDR3 covers 11 residues. Trimming removed 5 bases from V and 1 base from J, with 2 bases in between. Per the germline V gene, CDR1 is MDHEN and CDR2 is SYDVKM. The DNA for the CDR3 is TGTGCCAGCAGTGGGAACACTGAAGCTTTCTTT. This codes for CASSGNTEAFF.

The chain employs TRBV20-1 and TRBJ2-1; D remains unclear. Trimming took 1 base from V and 0 from J, leaving 10 bases between them. The CDR3 has 15 residues. The germline CDR1 and CDR2 sequences are DFQATT and SNEGSKA (reference sequence). The CDR3 DNA is TGCAGTGCTAGAGTTCTGAAGCTCTCCTACAATGAGCAGTTCTTC. Protein product: CSARVLKLSYNEQFF.

V usage is TRBV6-4 and J usage is TRBJ1-2, with 7 bases that match TRBD1. CDR1 and CDR2 from the germline V gene are MRHNA and SNTAGT. V lost 7 bases, J lost 3 bases, and 11 bases stayed unmatched. This CDR3 comprises 15 residues. The CDR3 reads CASNIWDSLDYGYTF. CDR3 sequence (DNA): TGTGCCAGCAATATCTGGGACAGCCTGGACTATGGCTACACCTTC.

This clonotype occurred once. This chain links TRBV12-3 or TRBV12-4 with TRBJ2-5; D may be TRBD1 (6 bases). CDR3 length equals 13 residues. V lost 6 bases to trimming and J lost 2 bases, with 10 bases between them. The CDR3 region is CASRSTGQETQYF. CDR3 in DNA: TGTGCCAGCAGATCGACAGGACAAGAGACCCAGTACTTC.

This clonotype was observed a handful of times. The V call is TRBV15, the J call TRBJ2-3; the D is unclear. This CDR3 is 14 amino acids long. Germline V gene sequence: CDR1 LNHNV, CDR2 YYDKDF (reference sequence). The V end was cut by 0 bases, the J end by 6 bases, with 10 bases between. CDR3 sequence (DNA): TGTGCCACCAGCAGAGATCTGGGTGACGATACGCAGTATTTT. Translating gives CATSRDLGDDTQYF.

The chain recombines TRBV7-2 with TRBJ1-1, with TRBD1 matching 7 bases. The V and J ends lost 6 bases and 0 bases, in that order; junction bases with no gene match: 7. CDR3 length equals 15 residues. CDR1 is SGHTA and CDR2 is FQGNSA in the germline V gene. The CDR3 sequence is CASRRPGQMNTEAFF. CDR3 sequence (DNA): TGTGCCAGCAGACGGCCGGGACAGATGAACACTGAAGCTTTCTTT. Full variable domain (outside the CDR3, taken from reference TRBV7-2 and TRBJ1-1): GAGVSQSPSNKVTEKGKDVELRCDPISGHTALYWYRQSLGQGLEFLIYFQGNSAPDKSGLPSDRFSAERTGGSVSTLTIQRTQQEDSAVYLCASRRPGQMNTEAFFGQGTRLTVV.

The sample holds a few counts of this clonotype. The V gene is TRBV20-1, the J gene TRBJ2-7, with 7 bases identical to TRBD1. Per germline, CDR1 DFQATT and CDR2 SNEGSKA (reference sequence). This CDR3 has 13 residues. The J segment lost 0 bases and the V segment lost 3 bases, leaving 2 bases of the junction unmatched. The CDR3 nucleotides are TGCAGTGCTAGGAGGGACAGCTCCTACGAGCAGTACTTC. This sequence encodes CSARRDSSYEQYF.

The CDR3 DNA is TGCAGCACACAACAAGCGGGAGGGCAAGATACGCAGTATTTT. Protein: CSTQQAGGQDTQYF. This chain links TRBV20-1 with TRBJ2-3; 10 bases fit TRBD2. CDR1 is DFQATT, CDR2 SNEGSKA, per germline (reference sequence). CDR3 length: 14 residues.

The rearrangement links TRBV5-5 to TRBJ1-5, with unresolved D. Per germline, CDR1 SGHKS and CDR2 YYEKEE (reference sequence). The CDR3 length is 14 residues. V lost 0 bases and J 7 bases, leaving 11 bases between the germline ends. CDR3 in amino acids: CASSLEGKQQPQHF. In nucleotides, the CDR3 is TGTGCCAGCAGCTTGGAAGGCAAACAGCAGCCCCAGCATTTT.

This clonotype was detected only a few times. The chain joins TRBV27 to TRBJ1-5, with TRBD1 identical over 7 bases. V lost 8 bases and J lost 4; bases outside the gene matches: 8. The germline gives CDR1 MNHEY, CDR2 SMNVEV (reference sequence). The CDR3 runs to 14 residues. CDR3 protein: CASGDRQTNQPQHF. The CDR3 nucleotides read TGTGCCAGCGGGGACAGACAGACAAATCAGCCCCAGCATTTT.

This clonotype was counted only a few times. V and J are TRBV6-2 or TRBV6-3 and TRBJ1-6; TRBD1 might be the D (5 bases). Germline V CDR1 and CDR2: MNHEY, SVGEGT. The V and J ends lost 6 bases and 5 bases respectively, with 20 bases between them. The CDR3 runs 17 residues. CDR3 DNA sequence: TGTGCCAGCAGCTCAGGCCCAGGGCGATCCAATAATTCACCCCTCCACTTT. As protein: CASSSGPGRSNNSPLHF.

This clonotype was seen a handful of times. This chain joins TRBV6-1 and TRBJ2-5; 7 bases agree with TRBD1. Germline assignment: CDR1 MNHNS and CDR2 SASEGT. The junction had 12 bases not matched to a gene; V was cut back by 7 bases and J by 1 base. The CDR3 is made up of 16 amino acids. This CDR3 reads CASTPIWNRGQETQYF. As DNA, the CDR3 is TGTGCCAGCACCCCGATTTGGAACAGGGGCCAAGAGACCCAGTACTTC.

V usage is TRBV5-6 and J usage is TRBJ1-4; 9 nucleotides align to TRBD1. The CDR3 length is 15 residues. V was clipped by 5 bases and J by 7 bases; unmatched bases: 9. The germline V gene has CDR1 SGHDT and CDR2 YYEEEE. The CDR3 DNA sequence: TGTGCCAGCAGTCGACCGGGACAGGGTGGTGAAAAACTGTTTTTT. It codes for CASSRPGQGGEKLFF. Combining the CDR3 with reference TRBV5-6 and TRBJ1-4 gives the whole variable domain DAGVTQSPTHLIKTRGQQVTLRCSPKSGHDTVSWYQQALGQGPQFIFQYYEEEERQRGNFPDRFSGHQFPNYSSELNVNALLLGDSALYLCASSRPGQGGEKLFFGSGTQLSVL.

The rearrangement uses TRBV28 and TRBJ1-4; TRBD1 matches 7 bases. CDR3 size: 14 residues. Germline lookup yields CDR1 MDHEN and CDR2 SYDVKM. The J segment lost 0 bases and the V segment lost 5 bases, leaving 0 bases of the junction unmatched. This CDR3 is CASSGTATNEKLFF. The CDR3 DNA follows: TGTGCCAGCAGTGGGACAGCAACTAATGAAAAACTGTTTTTT.

Only a few counts were recorded for this clonotype. The rearrangement links TRBV28 to TRBJ2-3, with 10 positions matching TRBD2. CDR1 is MDHEN and CDR2 is SYDVKM in the germline V gene. CDR3 size: 18 residues. V was clipped by 4 bases and J by 2 bases; unmatched bases: 12. CDR3 coding DNA: TGTGCCAGCAGTTCCCCGGTGAGGCTAGCGGGAGACACAGATACGCAGTATTTT. As protein: CASSSPVRLAGDTDTQYF. Drawing the rest from reference TRBV28 and TRBJ2-3, the complete variable domain is DVKVTQSSRYLVKRTGEKVFLECVQDMDHENMFWYRQDPGLGLRLIYFSYDVKMKEKGDIPEGYSVSREKKERFSLILESASTNQTSMYLCASSSPVRLAGDTDTQYFGPGTRLTVL.

The genes are TRBV12-3 or TRBV12-4 and TRBJ2-7; 12 bases fit TRBD2. CDR3 length: 17 residues. Losses at the gene ends were 3 bases for V and 3 bases for J; bases not matched to a gene: 9. In DNA form, the CDR3 reads TGTGCCAGCAGTTTTAGGACTAGCGGGACGAGGCTCTACGAGCAGTACTTC. As protein: CASSFRTSGTRLYEQYF.

The V and J genes are TRBV6-5 and TRBJ2-7; weak D call: TRBD1 (6 bases). Germline V gene data show CDR1 as MNHEY and CDR2 as SVGAGI. The CDR3 spans 15 residues. Trimming pared 4 bases from V and 3 bases from J, leaving 16 bases between. The CDR3, as DNA: TGTGCCAGCAGTTCCGCCGGGACATTGGGCTACGAGCAGTACTTC. It is translated as CASSSAGTLGYEQYF.

This clonotype was detected only once. The rearrangement links TRBV5-1 to TRBJ2-1; TRBD1 or TRBD2 may be the D gene (5 bases each). Trimming took off 0 bases at V and 7 bases at J, with 14 bases between the two ends. This CDR3 has 15 amino acids. Germline loops: CDR1 SGHRS, CDR2 YFSETQ. The CDR3 DNA follows: TGCGCCAGCAGCTTGGGGGGCGGGCCCTTGAATGAGCAGTTCTTC. This gives the protein CASSLGGGPLNEQFF.

This chain joins TRBV20-1 and TRBJ1-5; possible D gene TRBD1, 6 bases. Germline lookup yields CDR1 DFQATT and CDR2 SNEGSKA (reference sequence). This CDR3 is 15 amino acids long. The V end was cut by 2 bases, the J end by 1 base, with 12 bases between. In nucleotides, the CDR3 is TGCAGTGCTAGATTGGGGGGGCAAAGCAATCAGCCCCAGCATTTT. Translation: CSARLGGQSNQPQHF.

This clonotype came up a few times. The chain combines TRBV10-3 with TRBJ2-3; D may be TRBD1 (5 bases). The CDR3 has 13 amino acids. The V gene's germline CDR1 is ENHRY and CDR2 SYGVKD. Trimming took 6 bases from V and 4 from J, leaving 11 bases between them. CDR3 DNA sequence: TGTGCCATCAGGGAACAGGTAGCAGATACGCAGTATTTT. Translating it yields CAIREQVADTQYF.

For this clonotype: Germline is not matched at one junction end, which may reflect a read error. This sequence joins TRBV5-5 and TRBJ1-3, with D perhaps matching TRBD1 (5 bases). Germline lookup yields CDR1 SGHKS and CDR2 YYEKEE (reference sequence). The CDR3 totals 16 residues. In DNA form, the CDR3 reads TGTGCCAGCAGCAAGACAGTTGACATCTCTGGAAACACCGTATATTTT. Translated, it gives CASSKTVDISGNTVYF. Full variable domain (remainder filled in from reference TRBV5-5 and TRBJ1-3): DAGVTQSPTHLIKTRGQQVTLRCSPISGHKSVSWYQQVLGQGPQFIFQYYEKEERGRGNFPDRFSARQFPNYSSELNVNALLLGDSALYLCASSKTVDISGNTVYFGEGSWLTVV.

The chain recombines TRBV4-2 with TRBJ2-1; 7 positions match TRBD1. Trimming cost V 5 bases and J 7 bases; bases outside gene matches: 8. CDR3 length: 14 amino acids. Germline-derived CDR1 and CDR2 are LGHNA and YNFKEQ. CDR3 in amino acids: CASSAQGPLNEQFF. The CDR3 DNA is TGTGCCAGCAGCGCACAGGGGCCCTTGAATGAGCAGTTCTTC.

The rearrangement links TRBV5-8 to TRBJ2-5; D is tentatively TRBD1 or TRBD2 (5 bases each). With 4 bases removed from V and 4 bases from J, the gap between germline ends came to 17 bases. CDR3 length equals 15 residues. CDR1 SGHTS and CDR2 YDEGEE come from the germline V gene. The CDR3 loop reads CASSPGRGTGETQYF. The CDR3 DNA reads as TGTGCCAGCAGCCCCGGTAGAGGGACCGGAGAGACCCAGTACTTC.

This clonotype was observed a few times. This chain links TRBV19 with TRBJ2-1; 8 bases align to TRBD2. The V and J ends lost 5 bases and 6 bases, in that order; junction bases with no gene match: 15. The CDR3 sequence is 17 residues long. Per germline, CDR1 LNHDA and CDR2 SQIVND (reference sequence). The CDR3 DNA reads as TGTGCCAGTAGTTTGAGGGGCCCGAGACTAGCGAGCAATGAGCAGTTCTTC. It is translated as CASSLRGPRLASNEQFF.

This chain connects TRBV6-2 or TRBV6-3 to TRBJ2-1; D not certain. V lost 5 bases and J 4 bases, leaving 15 bases between the germline ends. This CDR3 has 15 residues. CDR1 is MNHEY, CDR2 SVGEGT, per germline. This CDR3 reads CASSPLVRSYNEQFF. CDR3 nucleotides: TGTGCCAGCAGTCCACTCGTACGATCTTACAATGAGCAGTTCTTC.

This clonotype was counted a few times. This sequence joins TRBV28 and TRBJ2-5; unclear D gene. The CDR3 extends over 15 amino acids. V lost 6 bases and J 2 bases, leaving 16 bases between the germline ends. Germline V gene lookup returns CDR1 MDHEN and CDR2 SYDVKM. The CDR3 DNA reads as TGTGCCAGCAGCCCAGGACGGCGCCTACAAGAGACCCAGTACTTC. Translating it yields CASSPGRRLQETQYF. Combining the CDR3 with reference TRBV28 and TRBJ2-5 gives the whole variable domain DVKVTQSSRYLVKRTGEKVFLECVQDMDHENMFWYRQDPGLGLRLIYFSYDVKMKEKGDIPEGYSVSREKKERFSLILESASTNQTSMYLCASSPGRRLQETQYFGPGTRLLVL.